Shown below are 30 T cell receptor beta chains from a single sample sequenced in a study of PD-L1 blockade in urothelial cancer. TCRdb's copy holds only in-frame clones and misses some; the assay was immunoSEQ multiplex PCR. The data show some 41,000 clones, about 91% seen once. Source: PBMCs, taken around atezolizumab (anti-PD-L1) treatment. The receptors come from a man aged 80 or over with urothelial cancer.

This sequence joins TRBV28 and TRBJ1-1; D gene unclear. The V end was cut by 7 bases, the J end by 0 bases, with 15 bases between. CDR3 length: 15 residues. Germline V gives CDR1 MDHEN, CDR2 SYDVKM. The CDR3 bases are TGTGCCAGCACCCTTCCGCGGGGTATGAACACTGAAGCTTTCTTT. Translation: CASTLPRGMNTEAFF.

The V and J genes are TRBV11-3 and TRBJ2-2; D uncertain. The CDR3 is 16 amino acids. Germline-derived CDR1 and CDR2 are SGHNT and YENEEA. Trimming took 0 bases from V and 3 from J, leaving 11 bases between them. CDR3 bases: TGTGCCAGCAGCTTAGAGGCTACACGGGACACCGGGGAGCTGTTTTTT. Translated: CASSLEATRDTGELFF.

The rearrangement links TRBV5-1 to TRBJ2-7; possible D gene TRBD2, 5 bases. The CDR3 has 12 residues. Germline CDR1 is SGHRS and CDR2 is YFSETQ. V was clipped by 1 base and J by 4 bases, with 6 bases between them. CDR3 region: CASSLSGYEQYF. The CDR3 DNA follows: TGCGCCAGCAGCTTGTCGGGGTACGAGCAGTACTTC.

The chain carries TRBV9 and TRBJ1-3; D might be TRBD1 (6 bases). The germline CDR1 and CDR2 sequences are SGDLS and YYNGEE. V was pared by 0 bases and J by 2 bases, with 15 bases between. The CDR3 totals 17 residues. The CDR3, as DNA: TGTGCCAGCAGCGTAGGGGCCCAGGGGAAAGCTGGAAACACCATATATTTT. Protein: CASSVGAQGKAGNTIYF.

This clone was counted between two and nine times. The chain joins TRBV7-9 to TRBJ1-1, with D perhaps matching TRBD1 (6 bases). The CDR3 extends over 14 amino acids. Germline V gene data show CDR1 as SEHNR and CDR2 as FQNEAQ (reference sequence). V gave up 4 bases and J gave up 0 bases, with 9 bases separating them. CDR3 sequence: CASSSQGLNTEAFF. In nucleotides, the CDR3 is TGTGCCAGCAGCTCACAGGGCTTGAACACTGAAGCTTTCTTT.

The rearrangement joins TRBV7-9 to TRBJ2-7; 8 positions agree with TRBD2. V was pared by 3 bases and J by 2 bases, with 6 bases of the junction left unmatched. This CDR3 is built from 15 residues. Germline V gene lookup returns CDR1 SEHNR and CDR2 FQNEAQ (reference sequence). The CDR3 spells CASSFGTSGTYEQYF. The CDR3 DNA reads as TGTGCCAGCAGCTTCGGCACTAGCGGTACCTACGAGCAGTACTTC.

The chain uses TRBV30 and TRBJ1-4, with D possibly matching TRBD1 (6 bases). V was trimmed by 1 base and J by 1 base, leaving 19 bases between them. Germline V gene lookup returns CDR1 GTSNPN and CDR2 SVGIG (reference sequence). The CDR3 runs to 18 residues. The CDR3 coding sequence is TGTGCCTGGAGTGACTCAGGGGTGGCAAGTTTAACTAATGAAAAACTGTTTTTT. Translating it yields CAWSDSGVASLTNEKLFF.

This chain uses TRBV28 with TRBJ2-3, with 8 positions matching TRBD2. V was clipped by 6 bases and J by 7 bases; unmatched bases: 9. CDR1 is MDHEN, CDR2 SYDVKM, per germline. The CDR3 covers 14 residues. CDR3 residues: CASSPRGGGYTQYF. CDR3 DNA: TGTGCCAGCAGCCCCCGGGGGGGAGGATATACGCAGTATTTT.

This sequence joins TRBV5-1 and TRBJ1-5; TRBD1 matches 7 bases. Unmatched junction bases numbered 11, after V lost 4 bases and J lost 1 base. The CDR3 consists of 17 residues. Per germline, CDR1 SGHRS and CDR2 YFSETQ. CDR3 loop: CASSPGTELPSNQPQHF. The DNA of the CDR3 is TGCGCCAGCAGCCCCGGGACAGAACTACCCAGCAATCAGCCCCAGCATTTT.

The chain couples TRBV5-1 to TRBJ1-2, with D maybe TRBD1 (6 bases). This CDR3 is 14 amino acids long. Trimming removed 2 bases from V and 4 bases from J, with 12 bases in between. Germline V CDR1 and CDR2: SGHRS, YFSETQ. The CDR3 DNA follows: TGCGCCAGCAGCTTAATTGCAGGGGTCTATGGCTACACCTTC. As protein: CASSLIAGVYGYTF.

The DNA of the CDR3 is TGTGCCAGTAGTATCCACAGGGGGCTCGCCTACGAGCAGTACTTC. Amino acid sequence: CASSIHRGLAYEQYF. J is TRBJ2-7 and V is TRBV19, with 9 bases identical to TRBD1. The CDR3 runs to 15 residues. V lost 3 bases and J lost 2; bases outside the gene matches: 5. The V gene's germline CDR1 is LNHDA and CDR2 SQIVND (reference sequence).

V is TRBV6-1 and J is TRBJ1-1; 7 positions agree with TRBD1. This CDR3 has 13 residues. Per the germline V gene, CDR1 is MNHNS and CDR2 is SASEGT. CDR3 DNA: TGTGCGGTATGGACAGGAATGAACACTGAAGCTTTCTTT. Amino acids: CAVWTGMNTEAFF.

The J gene is TRBJ2-3, the V gene TRBV7-7, with a possible D match to TRBD2 (6 bases). V was cut by 4 bases and J by 5 bases, with 16 bases left in between. Germline CDR1 and CDR2: SSHAT and FNYEAQ (reference sequence). The CDR3 has 15 residues. The CDR3 nucleotides read TGTGCCAGCAGCTCCTCTAGCGCCAGTGGAGATACGCAGTATTTT. Translated, it gives CASSSSSASGDTQYF. Full variable domain (rest looked up from reference TRBV7-7 and TRBJ2-3): GAGVSQSPRYKVTKRGQDVTLRCDPISSHATLYWYQQALGQGPEFLTYFNYEAQPDKSGLPSDRFSAERPEGSISTLTIQRTEQRDSAMYRCASSSSSASGDTQYFGPGTRLTVL.

The V call is TRBV4-2, the J call TRBJ2-7; TRBD2 matches at 13 bases. CDR1 LGHNA and CDR2 YNFKEQ come from the germline V gene. The V gene end was trimmed by 4 bases and the J gene end by 2 bases; junction bases not matched to a gene: 2. CDR3 length: 15 amino acids. CDR3 amino acids: CASSRGTSGTYEQYF. The CDR3 bases are TGTGCCAGCAGCCGCGGGACTAGCGGGACCTACGAGCAGTACTTC.

V and J are TRBV21-1 and TRBJ2-3; TRBD1, the table's D call, lacks a check against the DNA. TRBV21-1 is annotated as a pseudogene. CDR3 length: 18 residues. This CDR3 is CASSKLGTGNLCTDTQYF. CDR3 nucleotides: TGTGCCAGCAGCAAATTAGGGACAGGGAACCTTTGCACAGATACGCAGTATTTT.

This clone has just a few counts. The chain uses TRBV5-4 and TRBJ2-1; TRBD2 matches at 10 bases. Germline values: CDR1 SGHNT, CDR2 YYREEE (reference sequence). J gave up 2 bases and V 5 bases, and 7 bases lay outside the gene matches. The CDR3 consists of 16 residues. CDR3 protein: CASSPMTSGPYNEQFF. CDR3 sequence (DNA): TGTGCCAGCAGTCCCATGACTAGCGGGCCCTACAATGAGCAGTTCTTC.

The chain links TRBV9 to TRBJ2-2; 10 bases map to TRBD2. Trimming removed 5 bases from V and 5 bases from J; junction bases left unmatched: 9. The germline gives CDR1 SGDLS, CDR2 YYNGEE. The CDR3 totals 16 residues. The CDR3 DNA reads TGTGCCAGCAGAGGGCCGGGACTAGCGAGGACCGGGGAGCTGTTTTTT. Protein sequence: CASRGPGLARTGELFF.

DNA for the CDR3: TGTGCCTGGAGGATCAAGCGAGCGGGGCCGACCTACGAGCAGTACTTC. Translating gives CAWRIKRAGPTYEQYF. This chain uses TRBV30 with TRBJ2-7; 7 bases agree with TRBD2. The junction had 13 bases not matched to a gene; V was cut back by 3 bases and J by 2 bases. This CDR3 is 16 amino acids long. Germline-derived CDR1 and CDR2 are GTSNPN and SVGIG (reference sequence).

In DNA, the CDR3 is TGTGCCAGCACCAGACTAGCGGGAGACTACACCGGGGAGCTGTTTTTT. Translation: CASTRLAGDYTGELFF. The chain recombines TRBV6-6 with TRBJ2-2, with 12 bases that match TRBD2. Trimming took 7 bases from V and 3 from J; bases not matched to a gene: 6. Looked up from germline, CDR1 is MNHNY and CDR2 is SVGAGI (reference sequence). CDR3 size: 16 residues.

The chain uses TRBV15 and TRBJ2-7; 8 bases fit TRBD1. J gave up 6 bases and V 0 bases, and 7 bases lay outside the gene matches. The CDR3 totals 15 residues. In germline, CDR1 is LNHNV, CDR2 YYDKDF (reference sequence). This chain's CDR3 is CATSRDRQGAGEQYF. The CDR3 DNA reads TGTGCCACCAGCAGAGATAGGCAGGGGGCGGGCGAGCAGTACTTC.

The gene calls are TRBV7-2 and TRBJ1-3, with 9 bases that match TRBD1. Germline V gene lookup returns CDR1 SGHTA and CDR2 FQGNSA. The CDR3 totals 15 residues. The J segment lost 1 base and the V segment lost 4 bases, leaving 2 bases of the junction unmatched. DNA of the CDR3: TGTGCCAGCAGCTGGGACAGGGAATCTGGAAACACCATATATTTT. It yields the protein CASSWDRESGNTIYF.

This chain links TRBV5-1 with TRBJ2-7, with D tentatively TRBD1 (7 bases). This CDR3 is built from 13 residues. V was clipped by 5 bases and J by 3 bases, with 12 bases between them. Germline V lookup: CDR1 SGHRS, CDR2 YFSETQ. The CDR3 nucleotides are TGCGCCAGCAGGGAGGGGGCTAACTACGAGCAGTACTTC. Its translation is CASREGANYEQYF.

The rearrangement joins TRBV6-6 to TRBJ2-1; possible D gene TRBD2, 5 bases. Germline V gives CDR1 MNHNY, CDR2 SVGAGI (reference sequence). CDR3 length equals 16 residues. V was shortened by 7 bases and J by 8 bases, with 24 bases between the two germline ends. The CDR3, as DNA: TGTGCCAGCAAAGTTCATGGGGAGTTACCAGCATATGAGCAGTTCTTC. Protein sequence: CASKVHGELPAYEQFF.

The rearrangement joins TRBV6-1 to TRBJ2-7; 11 nucleotides agree with TRBD2. CDR1 and CDR2 (germline): MNHNS, SASEGT. CDR3 length: 13 residues. Losses at the gene ends were 8 bases for V and 5 bases for J; bases not matched to a gene: 5. CDR3: CASRSSGRDEQYF. For the CDR3, the DNA is TGTGCCAGCCGAAGTAGCGGGAGGGACGAGCAGTACTTC.

In this sample, this clone turned up a few times. This chain links TRBV2 with TRBJ2-7; 10 positions agree with TRBD1. The trim removed 6 bases at V and 9 bases at J, leaving 11 bases unmatched. This CDR3 region has 14 residues. Germline values: CDR1 SNHLY, CDR2 FYNNEI. CDR3 sequence reads: CASSARPGTGAQYF. The DNA of the CDR3 is TGTGCCAGCAGCGCTCGACCCGGGACAGGGGCGCAGTACTTC.

In DNA form, the CDR3 reads TGTGCCAGCACCCGGGGGGGCTCCTACGAGCAGTACTTC. Translation: CASTRGGSYEQYF. This sequence joins TRBV7-6 and TRBJ2-7; 8 positions match TRBD2. The CDR3 runs 13 residues. Per the germline V gene, CDR1 is SGHVS and CDR2 is FNYEAQ. V was clipped by 7 bases and J by 0 bases; unmatched bases: 2. The whole variable domain, filled in from reference TRBV7-6 and TRBJ2-7, reads GAGVSQSPRYKVTKRGQDVALRCDPISGHVSLYWYRQALGQGPEFLTYFNYEAQQDKSGLPNDRFSAERPEGSISTLTIQRTEQRDSAMYRCASTRGGSYEQYFGPGTRLTVT.

The CDR3 region is CASSEVQSVRGTDTQYF. Written as DNA, the CDR3 is TGTGCCAGCAGTGAGGTACAGTCTGTGAGGGGCACAGATACGCAGTATTTT. The chain uses TRBV2 and TRBJ2-3; D perhaps matches TRBD2 (5 bases). The CDR3 extends over 17 amino acids. The V end was cut by 3 bases, the J end by 1 base, with 17 bases between. The germline V gene has CDR1 SNHLY and CDR2 FYNNEI. The variable domain in full, completed from reference TRBV2 and TRBJ2-3, reads EPEVTQTPSHQVTQMGQEVILRCVPISNHLYFYWYRQILGQKVEFLVSFYNNEISEKSEIFDDQFSVERPDGSNFTLKIRSTKLEDSAMYFCASSEVQSVRGTDTQYFGPGTRLTVL.

The chain combines TRBV7-2 with TRBJ2-4, with D perhaps matching TRBD2 (6 bases). CDR3 length: 14 residues. The germline V and J ends were trimmed by 4 bases and 3 bases, with 10 bases remaining between them. Germline V gene lookup returns CDR1 SGHTA and CDR2 FQGNSA. Here the CDR3 DNA reads TGTGCCAGCAGCTCGGGACTCTTCAAAAACATTCAGTACTTC. It encodes CASSSGLFKNIQYF.

The chain recombines TRBV21-1 with TRBJ1-1. TRBV21-1 is a pseudogene segment. CDR3 length: 18 residues. CDR3 DNA sequence: TGTGCCAGCAGCAATCCTAATCTGGGTCGGGTTGGGAACACTGAAGCTTTCTTT. Translated, it gives CASSNPNLGRVGNTEAFF.

The chain carries TRBV11-2 and TRBJ2-2; 8 nucleotides align to TRBD1. Germline V gene lookup returns CDR1 SGHAT and CDR2 FQNNGV. This CDR3 comprises 17 residues. With 4 bases clipped from V and 3 bases from J, the junction kept 10 bases outside the gene matches. CDR3 loop: CASSSFRDRTYTGELFF. The CDR3 DNA reads as TGTGCCAGCAGCTCCTTCCGGGACAGGACATACACCGGGGAGCTGTTTTTT.